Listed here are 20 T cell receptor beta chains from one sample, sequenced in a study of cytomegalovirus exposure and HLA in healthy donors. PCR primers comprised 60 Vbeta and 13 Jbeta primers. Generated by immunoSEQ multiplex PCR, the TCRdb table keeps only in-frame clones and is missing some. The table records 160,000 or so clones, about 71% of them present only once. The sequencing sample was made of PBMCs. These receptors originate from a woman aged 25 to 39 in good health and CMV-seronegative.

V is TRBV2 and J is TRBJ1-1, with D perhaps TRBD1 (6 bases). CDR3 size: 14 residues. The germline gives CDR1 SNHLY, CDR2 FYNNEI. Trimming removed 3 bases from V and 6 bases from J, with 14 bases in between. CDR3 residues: CASSDFQGFAEAFF. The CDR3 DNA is TGTGCCAGCAGTGATTTTCAGGGGTTCGCTGAAGCTTTCTTT.

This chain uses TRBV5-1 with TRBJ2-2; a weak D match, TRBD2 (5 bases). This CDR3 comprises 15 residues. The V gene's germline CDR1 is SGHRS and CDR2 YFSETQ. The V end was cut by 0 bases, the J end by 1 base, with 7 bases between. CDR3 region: CASSLGTGNTGELFF. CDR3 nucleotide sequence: TGCGCCAGCAGCTTGGGGACTGGGAACACCGGGGAGCTGTTTTTT.

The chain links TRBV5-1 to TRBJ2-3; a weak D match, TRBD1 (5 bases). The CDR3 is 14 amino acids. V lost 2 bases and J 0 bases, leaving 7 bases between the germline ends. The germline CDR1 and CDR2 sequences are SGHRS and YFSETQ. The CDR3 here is CASSLQVSTDTQYF. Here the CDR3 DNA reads TGCGCCAGCAGCTTACAGGTGAGCACAGATACGCAGTATTTT.

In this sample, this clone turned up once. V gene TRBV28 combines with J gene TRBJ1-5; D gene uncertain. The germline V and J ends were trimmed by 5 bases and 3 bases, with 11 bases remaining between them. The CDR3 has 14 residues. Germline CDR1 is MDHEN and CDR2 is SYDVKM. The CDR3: CASSQVRNNQPQHF. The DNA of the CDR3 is TGTGCCAGCAGTCAGGTCCGGAACAATCAGCCCCAGCATTTT.

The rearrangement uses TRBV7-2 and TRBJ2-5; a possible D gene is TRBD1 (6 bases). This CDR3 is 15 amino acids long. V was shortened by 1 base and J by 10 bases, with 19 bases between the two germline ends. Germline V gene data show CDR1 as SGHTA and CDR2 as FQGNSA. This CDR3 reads CASSLGGLTSGDQYF. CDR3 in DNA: TGTGCCAGCAGCTTAGGAGGGCTAACCTCAGGGGACCAGTACTTC.

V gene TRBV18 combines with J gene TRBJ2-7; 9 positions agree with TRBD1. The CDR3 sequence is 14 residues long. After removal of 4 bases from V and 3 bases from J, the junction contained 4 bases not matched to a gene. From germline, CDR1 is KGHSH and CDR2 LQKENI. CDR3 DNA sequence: TGTGCCAGCTCACAGACGACAGGGGGCTACGAGCAGTACTTC. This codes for CASSQTTGGYEQYF.

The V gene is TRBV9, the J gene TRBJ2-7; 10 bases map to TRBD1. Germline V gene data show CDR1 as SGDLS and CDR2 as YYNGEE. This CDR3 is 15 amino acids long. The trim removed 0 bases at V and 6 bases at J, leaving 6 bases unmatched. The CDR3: CASSVEVTGGGEQYF. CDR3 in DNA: TGTGCCAGCAGCGTAGAAGTGACAGGGGGCGGCGAGCAGTACTTC.

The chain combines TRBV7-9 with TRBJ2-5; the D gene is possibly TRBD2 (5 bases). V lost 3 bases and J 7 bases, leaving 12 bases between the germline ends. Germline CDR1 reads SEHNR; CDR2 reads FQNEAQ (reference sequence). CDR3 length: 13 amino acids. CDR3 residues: CASSFRAEGTQYF. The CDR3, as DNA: TGTGCCAGCAGCTTCCGGGCCGAGGGGACCCAGTACTTC.

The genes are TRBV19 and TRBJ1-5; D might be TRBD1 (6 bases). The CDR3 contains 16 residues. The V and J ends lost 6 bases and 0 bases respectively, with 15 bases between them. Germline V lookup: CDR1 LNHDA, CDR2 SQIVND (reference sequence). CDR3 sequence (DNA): TGTGCCAGTAGCCCATTACAGGGTTATAGCAATCAGCCCCAGCATTTT. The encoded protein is CASSPLQGYSNQPQHF. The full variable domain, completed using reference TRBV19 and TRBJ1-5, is DGGITQSPKYLFRKEGQNVTLSCEQNLNHDAMYWYRQDPGQGLRLIYYSQIVNDFQKGDIAEGYSVSREKKESFPLTVTSAQKNPTAFYLCASSPLQGYSNQPQHFGDGTRLSIL.

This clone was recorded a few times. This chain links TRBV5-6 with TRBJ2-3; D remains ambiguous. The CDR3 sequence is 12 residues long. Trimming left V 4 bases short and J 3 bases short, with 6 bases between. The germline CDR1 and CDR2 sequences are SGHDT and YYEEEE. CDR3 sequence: CASSPGTDTQYF. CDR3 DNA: TGTGCCAGCAGCCCCGGGACAGATACGCAGTATTTT.

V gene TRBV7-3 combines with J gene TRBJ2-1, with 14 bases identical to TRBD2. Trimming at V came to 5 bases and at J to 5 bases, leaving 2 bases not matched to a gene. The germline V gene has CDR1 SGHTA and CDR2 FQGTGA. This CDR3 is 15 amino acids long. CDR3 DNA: TGTGCCAGCAGCCCGGGACTAGCGGGGGACAATGAGCAGTTCTTC. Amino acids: CASSPGLAGDNEQFF.

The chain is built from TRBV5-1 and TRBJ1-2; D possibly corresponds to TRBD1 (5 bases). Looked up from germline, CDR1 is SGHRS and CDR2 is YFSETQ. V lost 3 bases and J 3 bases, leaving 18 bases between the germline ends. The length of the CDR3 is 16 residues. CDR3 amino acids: CASSSSTAGTYYGYTF. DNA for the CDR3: TGCGCCAGCAGCTCCTCGACAGCCGGCACATACTATGGCTACACCTTC.

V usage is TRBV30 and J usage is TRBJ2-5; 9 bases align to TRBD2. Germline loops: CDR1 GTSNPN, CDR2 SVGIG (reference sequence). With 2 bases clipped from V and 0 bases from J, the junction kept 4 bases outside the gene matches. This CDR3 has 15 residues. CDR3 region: CAWSLAGWYQETQYF. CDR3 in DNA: TGTGCCTGGAGTCTAGCGGGGTGGTACCAAGAGACCCAGTACTTC.

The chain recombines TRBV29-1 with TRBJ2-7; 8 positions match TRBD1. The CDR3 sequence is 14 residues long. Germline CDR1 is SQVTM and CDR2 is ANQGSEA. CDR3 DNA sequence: TGCAGTTTTCAGGGACAGGCCAGCTCCTACGAGCAGTACTTC. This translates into CSFQGQASSYEQYF.

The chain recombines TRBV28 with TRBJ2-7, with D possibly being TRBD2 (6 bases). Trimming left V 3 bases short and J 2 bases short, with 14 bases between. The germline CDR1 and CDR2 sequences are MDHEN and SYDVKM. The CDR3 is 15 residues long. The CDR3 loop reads CASSLSGGITYEQYF. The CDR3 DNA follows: TGTGCCAGCAGTTTGTCGGGCGGGATAACCTACGAGCAGTACTTC.

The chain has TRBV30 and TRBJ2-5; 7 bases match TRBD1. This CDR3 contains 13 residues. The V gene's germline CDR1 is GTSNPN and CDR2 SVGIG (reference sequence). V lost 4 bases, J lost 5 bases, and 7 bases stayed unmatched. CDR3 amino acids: CAWNRQGWETQYF. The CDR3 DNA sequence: TGTGCCTGGAATCGACAGGGTTGGGAGACCCAGTACTTC.

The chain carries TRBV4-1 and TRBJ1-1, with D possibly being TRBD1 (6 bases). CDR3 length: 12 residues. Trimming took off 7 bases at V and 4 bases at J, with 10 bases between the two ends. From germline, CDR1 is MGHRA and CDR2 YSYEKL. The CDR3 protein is CASNEGGTEAFF. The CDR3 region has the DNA TGCGCCAGCAACGAAGGGGGCACTGAAGCTTTCTTT.

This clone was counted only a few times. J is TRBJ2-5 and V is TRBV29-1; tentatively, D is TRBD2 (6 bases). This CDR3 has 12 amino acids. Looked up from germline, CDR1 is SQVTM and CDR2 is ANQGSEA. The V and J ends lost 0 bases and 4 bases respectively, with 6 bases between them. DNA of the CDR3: TGCAGCGTTGAAGAAGCGGGAGAGACCCAGTACTTC. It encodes CSVEEAGETQYF.

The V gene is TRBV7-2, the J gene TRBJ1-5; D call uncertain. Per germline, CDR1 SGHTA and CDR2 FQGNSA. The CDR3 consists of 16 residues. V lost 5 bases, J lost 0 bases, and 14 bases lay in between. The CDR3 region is CASSPRVGLSNQPQHF. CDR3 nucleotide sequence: TGTGCCAGCAGCCCCCGTGTAGGACTTAGCAATCAGCCCCAGCATTTT.

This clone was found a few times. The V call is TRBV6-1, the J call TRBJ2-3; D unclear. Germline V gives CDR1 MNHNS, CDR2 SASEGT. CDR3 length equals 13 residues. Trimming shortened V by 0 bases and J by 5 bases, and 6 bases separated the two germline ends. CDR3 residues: CASSEATRDTQYF. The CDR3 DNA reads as TGTGCCAGCAGTGAAGCCACTCGAGATACGCAGTATTTT.